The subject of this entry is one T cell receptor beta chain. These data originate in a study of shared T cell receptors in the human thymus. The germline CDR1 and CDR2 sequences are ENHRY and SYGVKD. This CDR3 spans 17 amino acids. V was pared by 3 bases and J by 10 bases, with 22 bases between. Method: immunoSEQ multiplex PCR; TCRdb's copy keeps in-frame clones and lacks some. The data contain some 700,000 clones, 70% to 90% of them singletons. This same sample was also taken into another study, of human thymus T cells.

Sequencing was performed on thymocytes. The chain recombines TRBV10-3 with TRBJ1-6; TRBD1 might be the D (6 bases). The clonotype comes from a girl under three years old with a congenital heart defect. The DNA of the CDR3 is TGTGCCATCAGTGATTTTGACAGGCCCATCTTGGGGTCACCCCTCCACTTT. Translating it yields CAISDFDRPILGSPLHF.